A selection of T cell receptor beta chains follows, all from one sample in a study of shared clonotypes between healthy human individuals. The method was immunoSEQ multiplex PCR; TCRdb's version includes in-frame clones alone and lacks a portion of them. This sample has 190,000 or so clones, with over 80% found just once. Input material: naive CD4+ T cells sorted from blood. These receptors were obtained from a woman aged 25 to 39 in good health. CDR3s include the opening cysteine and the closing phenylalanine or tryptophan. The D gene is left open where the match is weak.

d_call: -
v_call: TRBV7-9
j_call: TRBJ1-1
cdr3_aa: CASSLVGGSTEAFF
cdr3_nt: TGTGCCAGCAGCTTAGTTGGGGGGAGCACTGAAGCTTTCTTT

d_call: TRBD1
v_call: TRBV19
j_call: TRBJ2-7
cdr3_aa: CASSNRDSRYEQYF
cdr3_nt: TGTGCCAGTAGTAACCGGGACAGCCGATACGAGCAGTACTTC

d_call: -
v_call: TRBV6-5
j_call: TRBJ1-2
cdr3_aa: CASSYSILGGYGYTF
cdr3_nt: TGTGCCAGCAGTTACTCCATCCTTGGGGGCTATGGCTACACCTTC

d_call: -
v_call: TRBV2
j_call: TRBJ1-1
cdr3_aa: CASRALNTEAFF
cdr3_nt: TGTGCCAGCCGGGCCCTGAACACTGAAGCTTTCTTT

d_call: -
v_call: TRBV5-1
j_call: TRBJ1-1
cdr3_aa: CASSLGTENTEAFF
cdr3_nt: TGCGCCAGCAGCTTGGGGACAGAAAACACTGAAGCTTTCTTT

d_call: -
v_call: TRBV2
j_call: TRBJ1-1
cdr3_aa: CASTKEGGGTEAFF
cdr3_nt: TGTGCCAGCACCAAAGAGGGGGGGGGCACTGAAGCTTTCTTT

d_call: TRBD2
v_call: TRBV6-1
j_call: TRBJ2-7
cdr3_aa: CASMPLLAGSYEQYF
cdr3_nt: TGTGCCAGCATGCCTTTACTAGCGGGATCCTACGAGCAGTACTTC

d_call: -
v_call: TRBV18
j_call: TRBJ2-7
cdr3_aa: CASSPGGTTYEQYF
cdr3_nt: TGTGCCAGCTCACCAGGGGGAACGACCTACGAGCAGTACTTC

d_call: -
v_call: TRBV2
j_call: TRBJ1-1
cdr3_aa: CASSLQGLQAFF
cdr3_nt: TGTGCCAGCAGTTTACAGGGTCTTCAGGCTTTCTTT

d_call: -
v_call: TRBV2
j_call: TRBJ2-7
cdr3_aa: CASSVQGSSYEQYF
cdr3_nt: TGTGCCAGCAGTGTTCAGGGCAGCTCCTACGAGCAGTACTTC

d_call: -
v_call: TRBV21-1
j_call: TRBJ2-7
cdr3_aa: CASSNNGLNEQYF
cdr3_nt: TGTGCCAGCAGCAACAACGGCCTGAACGAGCAGTACTTC

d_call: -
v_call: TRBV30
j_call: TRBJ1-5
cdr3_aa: CAWSVRGYQPQHF
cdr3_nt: TGTGCCTGGAGTGTACGTGGATATCAGCCCCAGCATTTT

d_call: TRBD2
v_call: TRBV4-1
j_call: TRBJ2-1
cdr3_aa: CASMPSGRDNEQFF
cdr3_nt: TGCGCCAGCATGCCTAGCGGGAGGGACAATGAGCAGTTCTTC

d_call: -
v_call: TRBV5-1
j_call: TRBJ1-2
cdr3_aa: CASSPSGGNYGYTF
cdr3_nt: TGCGCCAGCAGCCCGTCGGGAGGGAACTATGGCTACACCTTC